Included here is one T cell receptor (beta chain) sequence, with context. This sample was included in a study of blood T cell repertoires in COVID-19. At the level of the study: Samples taken during acute and convalescent COVID-19 were collected in the United States, Italy and Spain.

The assay was immunoSEQ multiplex PCR, and TCRdb's table has in-frame clones only and misses some. Altogether 430,000 or so clones are present, around 87% being singletons, with the ten largest covering approximately 1.8%. Recovery meant two consecutive negative NP/OP PCR tests, professional clearance, or resolved symptoms. The source of this sequence is a woman aged 40-49 years who had recovered from COVID-19. The sequenced sample consisted of PBMCs or T cells enriched from blood (not recorded which).

The CDR3 sequence: CASSLLGRPNYGYTF. The CDR3 DNA reads as TGTGCCAGCAGCTTATTGGGCCGGCCTAACTATGGCTACACCTTC. The V and J genes are TRBV11-3 and TRBJ1-2, with unresolved D. Germline V gives CDR1 SGHNT, CDR2 YENEEA. CDR3 length: 15 amino acids. Between the trimmed V and J ends, which lost 2 bases and 0 bases, there was a span of 10 bases. The full variable domain, its missing parts supplied by reference TRBV11-3 and TRBJ1-2, is EAGVVQSPRYKIIEKKQPVAFWCNPISGHNTLYWYLQNLGQGPELLIRYENEEAVDDSQLPKDRFSAERLKGVDSTLKIQPAELGDSAVYLCASSLLGRPNYGYTFGSGTRLTVV.